This note documents a single TCR beta chain sequence. What it binds is not known. V lost 5 bases, J lost 4 bases, and 11 bases lay in between. Germline assignment: CDR1 MNHEY and CDR2 SVGAGI. The CDR3 totals 13 residues. PCR amplification relied on 60 Vbeta primers (plus 13 Jbeta primers). Profiled with immunoSEQ multiplex PCR; TCRdb holds only in-frame clones, not every one. The sample includes under 200,000 clones, around 77% of them seen just once. The data are from a study of cytomegalovirus exposure and HLA in healthy donors. Study-level information: Researchers found that 81% of almost 400 genotyped donors fell within the Caucasian-associated ancestry cluster.

General observations from the study: Sequencing depth across donors, presence/absence analyses assumed, was roughly uniform.

The V call is TRBV6-5, the J call TRBJ1-2; D ambiguous. The receptor was isolated from a man in his 60s in good health and CMV-seronegative. The sample was PBMCs. CDR3 coding DNA: TGTGCCAGCAGTGGAGACTCCAGCTATGGCTACACCTTC. Translated: CASSGDSSYGYTF.